The 27 T cell receptor beta chains in this list originate from one sample, sequenced in a study of identical twins. TCRdb reanalysed the 5' RACE reads using MiXCR and keeps one entry per CDR3 protein. In the table there are 420,000 or so distinct CDR3 sequences, roughly 18% of which are singletons. The sequenced sample consisted of naive T cells sorted from blood. The source is a man aged 50 to 60 in good health.

This clonotype was recorded many times. The CDR3 DNA reads TGTGCCAGCACCCGGACAGGGTCATTTAATGAGCAGTTCTTC. Amino acid sequence: CASTRTGSFNEQFF. The chain employs TRBV13 and TRBJ2-1; 8 bases align to TRBD1. After removal of 7 bases from V and 7 bases from J, the junction contained 9 bases not matched to a gene. Per the germline V gene, CDR1 is PRHDT and CDR2 is FYEKMQ (reference sequence). This CDR3 contains 14 residues.

This clonotype occurred many times. The V gene is TRBV2, the J gene TRBJ2-6; D gene ambiguous. Germline-derived CDR1 and CDR2 are SNHLY and FYNNEI. Trimming cost V 3 bases and J 2 bases, with 8 bases left between them. The CDR3 runs to 15 residues. The chain's CDR3 is CASSDDFTGANVLTF. In nucleotides, the CDR3 is TGTGCCAGCAGTGACGATTTTACTGGGGCCAACGTCCTGACTTTC. The variable domain in full, completed from reference TRBV2 and TRBJ2-6, reads EPEVTQTPSHQVTQMGQEVILRCVPISNHLYFYWYRQILGQKVEFLVSFYNNEISEKSEIFDDQFSVERPDGSNFTLKIRSTKLEDSAMYFCASSDDFTGANVLTFGAGSRLTVL.

This clonotype came up a few times. V is TRBV7-6 and J is TRBJ2-5, with D perhaps being TRBD1 or TRBD2 (6 bases each). CDR1 is SGHVS and CDR2 is FNYEAQ in the germline V gene. V was trimmed by 7 bases and J by 4 bases, leaving 16 bases between them. The CDR3 covers 14 residues. Here the CDR3 reads CASTLGGPRETQYF. The DNA for the CDR3 is TGTGCCAGCACCCTGGGGGGCCCGAGAGAGACCCAGTACTTC.

The chain employs TRBV5-1 and TRBJ1-2; D remains unclear. V lost 2 bases to trimming and J lost 2 bases, with 10 bases between them. Germline V gene lookup returns CDR1 SGHRS and CDR2 YFSETQ. The CDR3 consists of 14 residues. CDR3 nucleotide sequence: TGCGCCAGCAGCTTTTCGGAAACAAACTATGGCTACACCTTC. Residues: CASSFSETNYGYTF.

This chain connects TRBV7-2 to TRBJ2-5; tentatively, D is TRBD1 (6 bases). Germline-derived CDR1 and CDR2 are SGHTA and FQGNSA. Trimming cost V 5 bases and J 1 base, with 14 bases left between them. This CDR3 spans 15 amino acids. CDR3 region: CASSTQTGIQETQYF. The CDR3, as DNA: TGTGCCAGCAGCACCCAGACAGGCATCCAAGAGACCCAGTACTTC. The variable domain in full, with the rest retrieved from reference TRBV7-2 and TRBJ2-5, is GAGVSQSPSNKVTEKGKDVELRCDPISGHTALYWYRQSLGQGLEFLIYFQGNSAPDKSGLPSDRFSAERTGGSVSTLTIQRTQQEDSAVYLCASSTQTGIQETQYFGPGTRLLVL.

This clonotype appeared many times. The CDR3 DNA is TGTGCCAGCAGTCCCCGGGGACAGGGTTACAATGAGCAGTTCTTC. Translation gives CASSPRGQGYNEQFF. This chain joins TRBV12-3 or TRBV12-4 and TRBJ2-1; 9 bases are shared with TRBD1. The trim removed 5 bases at V and 4 bases at J, leaving 6 bases unmatched. The CDR3 covers 15 residues.

This clonotype has a handful of counts. The J gene is TRBJ2-1, the V gene TRBV7-9, with 7 bases that match TRBD2. Germline values: CDR1 SEHNR, CDR2 FQNEAQ (reference sequence). Trimming took 4 bases from V and 9 from J; bases not matched to a gene: 9. This CDR3 is 14 amino acids long. CDR3 sequence (DNA): TGTGCCAGCAGCTCGGACCGGGACTACCTTGAGCAGTTCTTC. Residues: CASSSDRDYLEQFF.

This clonotype was detected many times. This chain joins TRBV4-2 and TRBJ2-7, with D perhaps TRBD1 (6 bases). This CDR3 region has 14 residues. From germline, CDR1 is LGHNA and CDR2 YNFKEQ. V lost 0 bases and J lost 3, with 9 bases in between. As DNA, the CDR3 is TGTGCCAGCAGCCAAGACCAGGGGTTCTACGAGCAGTACTTC. Amino acid sequence: CASSQDQGFYEQYF.

V is TRBV28 and J is TRBJ2-5; 10 positions agree with TRBD1. Losses at the gene ends were 5 bases for V and 4 bases for J; bases not matched to a gene: 10. This CDR3 has 16 amino acids. Looked up from germline, CDR1 is MDHEN and CDR2 is SYDVKM. The CDR3 spells CASSTFWDRGLETQYF. In nucleotides, the CDR3 is TGTGCCAGCAGTACCTTCTGGGACAGGGGTCTAGAGACCCAGTACTTC.

This clonotype was picked up a small number of times. The CDR3 sequence is CASSQGERRTNSYNEQFF. In nucleotides, the CDR3 is TGTGCCAGCAGCCAAGGGGAGCGTCGGACTAACTCCTACAATGAGCAGTTCTTC. V and J are TRBV4-2 and TRBJ2-1; a possible D gene is TRBD2 (6 bases). Germline V gene lookup returns CDR1 LGHNA and CDR2 YNFKEQ. This CDR3 contains 18 residues. V lost 1 base to trimming and J lost 0 bases, with 16 bases between them.

This clonotype has only a few counts. The rearrangement links TRBV12-3 or TRBV12-4 to TRBJ2-6; D may be TRBD1 or TRBD2 (6 bases each). The V end lost 7 bases, the J end lost 2 bases, and 15 bases lay between the germline ends. The CDR3 consists of 16 residues. CDR3 loop: CASIGGGRAGANVLTF. CDR3 nucleotide sequence: TGTGCCAGCATCGGAGGGGGGCGGGCTGGGGCCAACGTCCTGACTTTC.

The chain employs TRBV4-3 and TRBJ2-4, with 8 positions matching TRBD1. The germline CDR1 and CDR2 sequences are LGHNA and YSLEER. The CDR3 spans 15 residues. The J segment lost 3 bases and the V segment lost 4 bases, leaving 5 bases of the junction unmatched. CDR3 sequence (DNA): TGCGCCAGCAGCCGAATAGGACAGGGCAAAAACATTCAGTACTTC. Protein sequence: CASSRIGQGKNIQYF.

This clonotype was detected ten times or more. The CDR3 sequence: CASSFGPTGGNQPQHF. CDR3 nucleotide sequence: TGTGCCAGTAGTTTCGGTCCGACAGGGGGCAATCAGCCCCAGCATTTT. The V and J genes are TRBV19 and TRBJ1-5; 8 bases align to TRBD1. The CDR3 length is 16 residues. V shed 5 bases and J 2 bases; nucleotides not matched to a gene: 8. Germline CDR1 is LNHDA and CDR2 is SQIVND (reference sequence). Full variable domain (missing parts from reference TRBV19 and TRBJ1-5): DGGITQSPKYLFRKEGQNVTLSCEQNLNHDAMYWYRQDPGQGLRLIYYSQIVNDFQKGDIAEGYSVSREKKESFPLTVTSAQKNPTAFYLCASSFGPTGGNQPQHFGDGTRLSIL.

This clonotype was counted only a few times. This chain connects TRBV11-2 to TRBJ2-3, with 9 bases fitting TRBD2. Germline V lookup: CDR1 SGHAT, CDR2 FQNNGV. The CDR3 totals 18 residues. With 1 base clipped from V and 1 base from J, the junction kept 9 bases outside the gene matches. CDR3 in DNA: TGTGCCAGCAGCTTAGGGGGCGGGAGGGCCTATGGCACAGATACGCAGTATTTT. It codes for CASSLGGGRAYGTDTQYF.

This clonotype was recorded many times. The rearrangement links TRBV7-2 to TRBJ2-1, with 11 bases fitting TRBD2. Germline V gives CDR1 SGHTA, CDR2 FQGNSA. The CDR3 runs to 15 residues. V was pared by 3 bases and J by 9 bases, with 7 bases of the junction left unmatched. The CDR3 region has the DNA TGTGCCAGCAGCTTTCGCAGACTAGCGGGACGTGAGCAGTTCTTC. Amino acid sequence: CASSFRRLAGREQFF.

This clonotype has only a few counts. The chain couples TRBV7-2 to TRBJ2-5; possible D gene TRBD1, 5 bases. Germline values: CDR1 SGHTA, CDR2 FQGNSA. The V gene lost 2 bases and the J gene lost 3 bases, with 10 bases spanning the gap. The CDR3 is 14 residues long. CDR3 nucleotides: TGTGCCAGCAGCTTATATACAGGTGAAGAGACCCAGTACTTC. It is translated as CASSLYTGEETQYF.

There are many counts of this clonotype. The chain has TRBV5-1 and TRBJ2-1, with 13 bases lining up with TRBD2. Germline lookup yields CDR1 SGHRS and CDR2 YFSETQ. V lost 4 bases to trimming and J lost 0 bases; unmatched junction nucleotides: 10. The CDR3 consists of 19 residues. CDR3 sequence: CASSAEGLAGASSYNEQFF. The CDR3 DNA reads as TGCGCCAGCAGCGCGGAAGGACTAGCGGGGGCCAGCTCCTACAATGAGCAGTTCTTC.

This clonotype was detected a few times. This chain uses TRBV20-1 with TRBJ1-5; D remains ambiguous. CDR1 and CDR2 from the germline V gene are DFQATT and SNEGSKA (reference sequence). This CDR3 is 16 amino acids long. The ends were cut back, 8 bases at V and 0 bases at J, with 20 bases in the middle. CDR3 amino acids: CSFIRLGGDSNQPQHF. DNA of the CDR3: TGCAGTTTCATCCGCCTGGGAGGAGATAGCAATCAGCCCCAGCATTTT.

This chain connects TRBV4-2 to TRBJ1-5; D is undetermined. The V end lost 0 bases, the J end lost 3 bases, and 12 bases lay between the germline ends. CDR1 LGHNA and CDR2 YNFKEQ come from the germline V gene. This CDR3 comprises 16 residues. DNA of the CDR3: TGTGCCAGCAGCCAAGAACCAGGAAAGGACAATCAGCCCCAGCATTTT. Its protein is CASSQEPGKDNQPQHF.

In its sample, this clonotype was seen many times. V is TRBV29-1 and J is TRBJ2-4, with 13 positions matching TRBD2. V trimming: 3 bases; J trimming: 6 bases; junction bases outside the gene matches: 23. The V gene's germline CDR1 is SQVTM and CDR2 ANQGSEA. CDR3 size: 21 residues. The CDR3 coding sequence is TGCAGCGTTGAGGGCTCCGTCATGGGACTAGCGGGAAGTTACCCCCCAAACATTCAGTACTTC. Its translation: CSVEGSVMGLAGSYPPNIQYF.

The chain combines TRBV24-1 with TRBJ2-3; TRBD2 aligns across 15 bases. CDR1 KGHDR and CDR2 SFDVKD come from the germline V gene. This CDR3 is built from 19 residues. The trim removed 1 base at V and 3 bases at J, leaving 7 bases unmatched. CDR3 sequence reads: CATSDLGLAGGPTTDTQYF. CDR3 in DNA: TGTGCCACCAGTGATTTAGGACTAGCGGGAGGGCCAACGACAGATACGCAGTATTTT.

The chain is built from TRBV12-3 or TRBV12-4 and TRBJ2-3; 10 positions agree with TRBD2. There are 14 residues in the CDR3. The V and J ends lost 3 bases and 8 bases, in that order; junction bases with no gene match: 5. CDR3: CASSFSGGLFTQYF. The DNA for the CDR3 is TGTGCCAGCAGTTTTAGCGGGGGGTTGTTTACGCAGTATTTT.

This rearrangement joins TRBV5-1 to TRBJ1-6, with 7 bases aligning to TRBD1. J lost 7 bases, V lost 0 bases, and 4 bases had no gene match. The CDR3 extends over 15 amino acids. Germline-derived CDR1 and CDR2 are SGHRS and YFSETQ. CDR3 sequence (DNA): TGCGCCAGCAGCTTGGGGGACAGCATCAATTCACCCCTCCACTTT. Translating it yields CASSLGDSINSPLHF.

This clonotype was observed at least ten times. This chain joins TRBV5-1 and TRBJ1-1; D call uncertain. The CDR3 runs to 14 residues. CDR1 and CDR2 from the germline V gene are SGHRS and YFSETQ. Trimming took off 4 bases at V and 1 base at J, with 11 bases between the two ends. The CDR3 nucleotides read TGCGCCAGCAGCCCGGGTGGTCAGAACACTGAAGCTTTCTTT. Translated, it gives CASSPGGQNTEAFF.

This clonotype turned up a few times. The chain has TRBV28 and TRBJ2-7, with D possibly TRBD2 on 5 matching bases. V was shortened by 4 bases and J by 3 bases, with 16 bases between the two germline ends. Germline CDR1 MDHEN, CDR2 SYDVKM. The CDR3 covers 15 residues. CDR3 in amino acids: CASSSPGEGSYEQYF. For the CDR3, the DNA is TGTGCCAGCAGTTCGCCCGGTGAGGGAAGCTACGAGCAGTACTTC.

This clonotype was detected only a few times. The V gene is TRBV7-2, the J gene TRBJ1-2, with TRBD1 identical over 8 bases. The CDR3 has 14 residues. CDR1 is SGHTA, CDR2 FQGNSA, per germline. V shed 5 bases, J shed 5 bases, and the junction held 7 bases outside the gene matches. Here the CDR3 DNA reads TGTGCCAGCAGCAGCGGACAGGGTCAATATGGCTACACCTTC. This encodes CASSSGQGQYGYTF. Filled out from reference TRBV7-2 and TRBJ1-2, the complete variable domain reads GAGVSQSPSNKVTEKGKDVELRCDPISGHTALYWYRQSLGQGLEFLIYFQGNSAPDKSGLPSDRFSAERTGGSVSTLTIQRTQQEDSAVYLCASSSGQGQYGYTFGSGTRLTVV.

The table lists this clonotype with a few counts. CDR3 sequence: CASSPGDSRGEAFF. CDR3 bases: TGTGCCAGCAGCCCGGGGGACAGCCGCGGAGAAGCTTTCTTT. The V call is TRBV9, the J call TRBJ1-1; 7 bases agree with TRBD1. The CDR3 extends over 14 amino acids. Germline lookup yields CDR1 SGDLS and CDR2 YYNGEE. V shed 4 bases, J shed 8 bases, and the junction held 11 bases outside the gene matches.